Sequencing of this T cell receptor beta chain was carried out in a study of blood T cell repertoires in COVID-19. About the research overall: The analysed material was cDNA or gDNA that came from T cells, B-cell-depleted T cells, or PBMCs.

Germline V gives CDR1 SGHRS, CDR2 YFSETQ. The CDR3 consists of 13 residues. V lost 6 bases to trimming and J lost 8 bases; unmatched junction nucleotides: 7. The age range of participants was 18 to 89 years, with residence in around 22 US areas. Membership in each cohort depended on participant-reported clinical history. In the original analysis: Cell counts per sample came from amplifying reference gene primers. Data came from immunoSEQ multiplex PCR; TCRdb stores just in-frame clones and leaves some out. V, J and clone size derive from that table, while D and trimming were established from the DNA sequence. The table has 300,000 to 500,000 clones, around 89% seen once.

The V gene is TRBV5-1, the J gene TRBJ1-1; 10 bases agree with TRBD1. The sequence derives from a woman in her 30s with acute COVID-19. Sequencing was carried out using PBMCs or T cells enriched from blood (not recorded which). The CDR3 here is CASTRTGGYEAFF. The CDR3 DNA sequence: TGCGCCAGCACGAGGACAGGGGGGTACGAAGCTTTCTTT.